This passage covers 27 T cell receptor beta chains from one sample sequenced in a study of PD-1 and CTLA-4 blockade in melanoma. Method: immunoSEQ multiplex PCR; TCRdb's copy keeps in-frame clones and lacks some. This sample has tens of thousands of clones, with 85% to 95% found just once. Sequences were derived from CD8+ T cells from peripheral blood, sampled from a patient given anti-PD-1 treatment. The receptors shown here come from a human donor with melanoma.

The chain joins TRBV28 to TRBJ2-7, with a tentative D call TRBD1 (6 bases). CDR1 and CDR2 (germline): MDHEN, SYDVKM. This CDR3 has 14 amino acids. Trimming shortened V by 7 bases and J by 2 bases, and 15 bases separated the two germline ends. In DNA, the CDR3 is TGTGCCAGCACCCCCCCGGGACACCCCTACGAGCAGTACTTC. Encoded protein: CASTPPGHPYEQYF. Full variable domain (remainder filled in from reference TRBV28 and TRBJ2-7): DVKVTQSSRYLVKRTGEKVFLECVQDMDHENMFWYRQDPGLGLRLIYFSYDVKMKEKGDIPEGYSVSREKKERFSLILESASTNQTSMYLCASTPPGHPYEQYFGPGTRLTVT.

This clone was detected only once. This chain uses TRBV24-1 with TRBJ2-7, with 11 bases identical to TRBD1. V was clipped by 5 bases and J by 4 bases; unmatched bases: 3. The CDR3 is 14 residues long. Per germline, CDR1 KGHDR and CDR2 SFDVKD. This chain's CDR3 is CATSAGTGGYEQYF. The CDR3 DNA follows: TGTGCCACCAGTGCCGGGACAGGGGGGTACGAGCAGTACTTC.

Remarks on this clone: A read error may be the cause here, since a much bigger clone is one base away. Other DNA sequences in the same sample also yield this CDR3. The rearrangement uses TRBV5-5 and TRBJ2-3; D is possibly TRBD2 (5 bases). The CDR3 is 15 residues long. The germline gives CDR1 SGHKS, CDR2 YYEKEE (reference sequence). As DNA, the CDR3 is TGTGCCAGCAGCTTTATTGGTAGCGACACAGATACGCAATATTTT. Its translation is CASSFIGSDTDTQYF.

The chain employs TRBV5-1 and TRBJ2-3; D gene uncertain. The CDR3 consists of 15 residues. Germline loops: CDR1 SGHRS, CDR2 YFSETQ. V was trimmed by 1 base and J by 0 bases, leaving 9 bases between them. The CDR3 sequence is CASSLRSHSTDTQYF. CDR3 DNA sequence: TGCGCCAGCAGCTTGCGGAGCCATAGCACAGATACGCAGTATTTT.

The table lists this clone with a count of one. The J gene is TRBJ1-3, the V gene TRBV6-1, with TRBD1 as a possible D gene (5 bases). This CDR3 is 16 amino acids long. Germline lookup yields CDR1 MNHNS and CDR2 SASEGT. Trimming left V 1 base short and J 0 bases short, with 10 bases between. The CDR3 coding sequence is TGTGCCAGCAGTGAAGTTACCGGGGGCTCTGGAAACACCATATATTTT. Its translation is CASSEVTGGSGNTIYF.

The CDR3 spells CATSSQQTTNEKLFF. DNA for the CDR3: TGTGCCACCAGCAGTCAACAAACAACTAATGAAAAACTGTTTTTT. V is TRBV15 and J is TRBJ1-4; D is unresolved. Trimming removed 3 bases from V and 0 bases from J, with 8 bases in between. Germline V gives CDR1 LNHNV, CDR2 YYDKDF (reference sequence). There are 15 residues in the CDR3.

The rearrangement uses TRBV9 and TRBJ2-2; 12 bases align to TRBD2. V lost 0 bases to trimming and J lost 7 bases; unmatched junction nucleotides: 13. Germline CDR1 is SGDLS and CDR2 is YYNGEE. This CDR3 has 19 residues. The CDR3 coding sequence is TGTGCCAGCAGCGTAGATGGGCTAGCGGGAGGGCCAATACACGGGGAGCTGTTTTTT. Amino acids: CASSVDGLAGGPIHGELFF.

V is TRBV4-2 and J is TRBJ2-7; a weak D match, TRBD1 (7 bases). Per germline, CDR1 LGHNA and CDR2 YNFKEQ. The V gene lost 0 bases and the J gene lost 5 bases, with 17 bases spanning the gap. The CDR3 length is 16 residues. CDR3 sequence: CASSQEEGQSIDEQYF. CDR3 nucleotides: TGTGCCAGCAGCCAAGAGGAGGGACAGAGTATAGACGAGCAGTACTTC.

The rearrangement uses TRBV19 and TRBJ2-7; 7 bases are shared with TRBD2. V lost 4 bases and J lost 3; bases outside the gene matches: 6. The CDR3 runs 14 residues. The germline V gene has CDR1 LNHDA and CDR2 SQIVND (reference sequence). Here the CDR3 DNA reads TGTGCCAGTAGTACAGCGGGAACATACTACGAGCAGTACTTC. Protein product: CASSTAGTYYEQYF.

The chain links TRBV12-3 or TRBV12-4 to TRBJ2-7, with 7 nucleotides matching TRBD2. The CDR3 sequence is 13 residues long. Losses at the gene ends were 7 bases for V and 3 bases for J; bases not matched to a gene: 6. This chain's CDR3 is CASTLGTNYEQYF. In DNA, the CDR3 is TGTGCCAGCACCCTGGGGACTAACTACGAGCAGTACTTC.

The genes are TRBV12-3 or TRBV12-4 and TRBJ1-1; D unresolved. V lost 3 bases to trimming and J lost 6 bases, with 8 bases between them. The CDR3 runs to 12 residues. The CDR3 here is CASSFEVAEAFF. CDR3 DNA: TGTGCCAGCAGTTTCGAGGTGGCTGAAGCTTTCTTT.

The CDR3 nucleotides read TGTGCCAGCAGTGAATCGCGGGACTACAATGAGCAGTTCTTC. It is translated as CASSESRDYNEQFF. The chain employs TRBV25-1 and TRBJ2-1; the D gene is possibly TRBD2 (6 bases). V lost 1 base to trimming and J lost 3 bases, with 7 bases between them. Germline values: CDR1 MGHDK, CDR2 SYGVNS. The CDR3 extends over 14 amino acids.

The genes are TRBV28 and TRBJ1-1; D remains ambiguous. CDR1 is MDHEN and CDR2 is SYDVKM in the germline V gene. CDR3 length: 12 amino acids. V lost 5 bases and J lost 1, with 5 bases in between. The CDR3 bases are TGTGCCAGCAGTACCGGGAACACTGAAGCTTTCTTT. Translating it yields CASSTGNTEAFF.

This chain connects TRBV5-1 to TRBJ1-1; D unresolved. CDR1 and CDR2 (germline): SGHRS, YFSETQ. Deletions cut 0 bases from V and 5 bases from J, with 8 bases between. The CDR3 is 13 residues long. The CDR3 coding sequence is TGCGCCAGCAGCTTGGTGAGGGATACTGAAGCTTTCTTT. Residues: CASSLVRDTEAFF.

This clone was picked up one time. The chain joins TRBV6-9 to TRBJ1-2; D gene unclear. V shed 7 bases and J shed 6 bases, with 27 bases lying between them. CDR1 and CDR2 (germline): MNHGY, SVAAGI. The CDR3 runs 17 residues. CDR3 amino acids: CASTPNERVRVLDGYTF. DNA for the CDR3: TGTGCCAGCACCCCAAACGAACGGGTCCGGGTCTTGGATGGCTACACCTTC.

V and J are TRBV29-1 and TRBJ1-2; perhaps TRBD1 as D (5 bases). Per germline, CDR1 SQVTM and CDR2 ANQGSEA. Deletions cut 7 bases from V and 2 bases from J, with 14 bases between. The CDR3 runs 13 residues. CDR3 nucleotides: TGCAGCGCTGAGACAGAAAGCAACTATGGCTACACCTTC. Translation: CSAETESNYGYTF.

CDR3 nucleotide sequence: TGTGCCACCTCGAGCGGGGGGGCCTACAATGAGCAGTTCTTC. Translating it yields CATSSGGAYNEQFF. The chain couples TRBV27 to TRBJ2-1, with TRBD2 matching over 10 bases. V shed 10 bases and J 2 bases; nucleotides not matched to a gene: 5. CDR3 size: 14 residues. CDR1 and CDR2 (germline): MNHEY, SMNVEV (reference sequence).

The rearrangement joins TRBV18 to TRBJ2-2; D is ambiguous. The germline V gene has CDR1 KGHSH and CDR2 LQKENI. This CDR3 has 11 amino acids. V gave up 5 bases and J gave up 5 bases, with 3 bases separating them. The CDR3 DNA is TGTGCCAGCTCATCAACCGGGGAGCTGTTTTTT. Translation: CASSSTGELFF.

The rearrangement joins TRBV19 to TRBJ1-4, with D unresolved. The CDR3 spans 16 residues. The V and J ends lost 4 bases and 7 bases respectively, with 19 bases between them. CDR1 is LNHDA, CDR2 SQIVND, per germline (reference sequence). The CDR3 DNA is TGTGCCAGTAGTACCCCGGGAACCCCTGGAGGTGAAAAACTGTTTTTT. It specifies CASSTPGTPGGEKLFF.

The chain uses TRBV30 and TRBJ2-5, with 8 bases that match TRBD2. Germline assignment: CDR1 GTSNPN and CDR2 SVGIG (reference sequence). This CDR3 comprises 13 residues. The V segment lost 4 bases and the J segment 5 bases; nucleotides outside the gene matches: 6. In DNA, the CDR3 is TGTGCCTGGATCGGGGGGGCCGGGGAGACCCAGTACTTC. As protein: CAWIGGAGETQYF. Combining the CDR3 with reference TRBV30 and TRBJ2-5 gives the whole variable domain SQTIHQWPATLVQPVGSPLSLECTVEGTSNPNLYWYRQAAGRGLQLLFYSVGIGQISSEVPQNLSASRPQDRQFILSSKKLLLSDSGFYLCAWIGGAGETQYFGPGTRLLVL.

This clone showed up just a few times. The chain combines TRBV6-6 with TRBJ1-5; 9 nucleotides align to TRBD1. With 6 bases clipped from V and 1 base from J, the junction kept 1 base outside the gene matches. This CDR3 comprises 14 residues. Per the germline V gene, CDR1 is MNHNY and CDR2 is SVGAGI (reference sequence). CDR3 amino acids: CASSDRGSNQPQHF. CDR3 nucleotide sequence: TGTGCCAGCAGCGACAGGGGGAGCAATCAGCCCCAGCATTTT.

This rearrangement joins TRBV29-1 to TRBJ2-2, with D hard to call. The length of the CDR3 is 13 residues. Trimming removed 6 bases from V and 2 bases from J, with 10 bases in between. Germline-derived CDR1 and CDR2 are SQVTM and ANQGSEA. CDR3 region: CSVSHSNTGELFF. DNA for the CDR3: TGCAGCGTGAGCCACAGTAACACCGGGGAGCTGTTTTTT.

The rearrangement joins TRBV6-5 to TRBJ2-2, with D perhaps TRBD2 (6 bases). The length of the CDR3 is 16 residues. Germline-derived CDR1 and CDR2 are MNHEY and SVGAGI. The V end was cut by 4 bases, the J end by 7 bases, with 19 bases between. Here the CDR3 reads CASSSTPPGENGELFF. The CDR3 bases are TGTGCCAGCAGTTCCACCCCCCCGGGGGAGAACGGGGAGCTGTTTTTT.

The V call is TRBV29-1, the J call TRBJ2-2, with D unclear. V lost 4 bases and J lost 0, with 9 bases in between. CDR1 and CDR2 from the germline V gene are SQVTM and ANQGSEA. The CDR3 has 14 residues. The CDR3 region has the DNA TGCAGCGTTGTGGCACGGCCGAACACCGGGGAGCTGTTTTTT. It encodes CSVVARPNTGELFF.

The chain employs TRBV23-1 and TRBJ2-1, with D unresolved. TRBV23-1 qualifies as an ORF whose function is uncertain. This CDR3 is built from 13 residues. The V end lost 2 bases, the J end lost 5 bases, and 7 bases lay between the germline ends. The CDR3 spells CASSQVPDNEQFF. Here the CDR3 DNA reads TGCGCCAGCAGTCAAGTACCAGACAATGAGCAGTTCTTC.

The V and J genes are TRBV5-1 and TRBJ1-1; unclear D gene. Trimming removed 7 bases from V and 6 bases from J, with 16 bases in between. Germline CDR1 is SGHRS and CDR2 is YFSETQ. The CDR3 is made up of 13 amino acids. For the CDR3, the DNA is TGCGCCAGCGGAACCGGGCCCAACTCTGAAGCTTTCTTT. This encodes CASGTGPNSEAFF.

The rearrangement uses TRBV2 and TRBJ2-3, with 13 bases matching TRBD2. Trimming took 5 bases from V and 9 from J; bases not matched to a gene: 11. The V gene's germline CDR1 is SNHLY and CDR2 FYNNEI. CDR3 length: 16 residues. The CDR3 coding sequence is TGTGCCAGCAGTCCCGGACTAGCGGGGGCCTCAACGACGCAGTATTTT. Protein product: CASSPGLAGASTTQYF.